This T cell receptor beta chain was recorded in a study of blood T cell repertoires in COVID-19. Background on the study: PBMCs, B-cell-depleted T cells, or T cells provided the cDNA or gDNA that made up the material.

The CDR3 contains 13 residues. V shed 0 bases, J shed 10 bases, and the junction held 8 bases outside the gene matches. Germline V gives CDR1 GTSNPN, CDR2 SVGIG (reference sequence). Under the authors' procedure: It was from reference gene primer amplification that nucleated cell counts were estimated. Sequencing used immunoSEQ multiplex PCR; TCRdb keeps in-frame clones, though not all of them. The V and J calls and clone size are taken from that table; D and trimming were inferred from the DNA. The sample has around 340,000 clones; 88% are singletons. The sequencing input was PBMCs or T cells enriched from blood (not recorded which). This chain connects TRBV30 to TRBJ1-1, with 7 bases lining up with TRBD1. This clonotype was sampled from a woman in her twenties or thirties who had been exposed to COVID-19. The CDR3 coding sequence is TGTGCCTGGAGTGTTGAAGGGGGCCGTGTAGCTTTCTTT. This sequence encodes CAWSVEGGRVAFF.